This paragraph reports one TCR beta chain. In the study's own analysis: The authors estimated nucleated cell counts from reference gene primer amplification. The method was immunoSEQ multiplex PCR; TCRdb's version includes in-frame clones alone and lacks a portion of them. V, J and clone size reflect that table, while D and trimming were determined from the DNA. This sample has roughly 140,000 clones, with roughly 80% found just once. This specimen belongs to a study of blood T cell repertoires in COVID-19. Background on the study: Acute-phase and convalescent COVID-19 samples originated in the United States, Italy and Spain. Sources were T cells, B-cell-depleted T cells, or PBMCs; the material itself was cDNA or gDNA.

The germline gives CDR1 KGHSH, CDR2 LQKENI. Trimming took 2 bases from V and 5 from J, leaving 10 bases between them. CDR3 length equals 14 residues. The sequence came from a man aged 65 to 85 who had recovered from COVID-19. Sequenced material: peripheral blood. The rearrangement joins TRBV18 to TRBJ1-5; weak D call: TRBD1 (5 bases). DNA for the CDR3: TGTGCCAGCTCACCAGGAGGGGCTGATCAGCCCCAGCATTTT. This encodes CASSPGGADQPQHF.